The TCR beta chain under discussion was sequenced for a study of blood T cell repertoires in COVID-19. Study as a whole: T cells, B-cell-depleted T cells, or PBMCs provided the cDNA or gDNA that served as material.

Participant-given clinical history determined each cohort assignment. The V gene end was trimmed by 7 bases and the J gene end by 3 bases; junction bases not matched to a gene: 6. Germline V CDR1 and CDR2: LNHDA, SQIVND (reference sequence). The CDR3 runs to 14 residues. Libraries were prepared by immunoSEQ multiplex PCR; TCRdb keeps only in-frame clonotypes and omits some of them. The sample yields 150,000 to 200,000 clones, 84% seen once. The genes are TRBV19 and TRBJ2-7; TRBD2 matches 10 bases. The sequence was obtained from a man between 50 and 59 years old who had recovered from COVID-19. Sequenced material: PBMCs or T cells enriched from blood (not recorded which). Here the CDR3 reads CASMNSGGIYEQYF. The DNA of the CDR3 is TGTGCCAGTATGAATAGCGGGGGGATCTACGAGCAGTACTTC.